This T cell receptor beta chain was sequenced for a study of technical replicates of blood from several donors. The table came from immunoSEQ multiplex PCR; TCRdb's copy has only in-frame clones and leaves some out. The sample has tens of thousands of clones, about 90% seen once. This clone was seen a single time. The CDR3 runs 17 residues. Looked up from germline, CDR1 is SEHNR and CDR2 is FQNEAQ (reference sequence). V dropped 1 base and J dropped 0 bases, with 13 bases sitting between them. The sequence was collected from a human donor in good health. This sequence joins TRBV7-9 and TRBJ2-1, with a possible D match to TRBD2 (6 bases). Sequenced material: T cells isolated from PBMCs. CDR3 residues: CASSLVSLAYSYNEQFF. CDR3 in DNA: TGTGCCAGCAGCTTAGTAAGCCTAGCGTACTCCTACAATGAGCAGTTCTTC. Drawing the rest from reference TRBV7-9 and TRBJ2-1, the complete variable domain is DTGVSQNPRHKITKRGQNVTFRCDPISEHNRLYWYRQTLGQGPEFLTYFQNEAQLEKSRLLSDRFSAERPKGSFSTLEIQRTEQGDSAMYLCASSLVSLAYSYNEQFFGPGTRLTVL.